These 22 T cell receptor beta chains share one sample of origin, sequenced in a study of technical replicates of blood from a few donors. Sequencing used immunoSEQ multiplex PCR; TCRdb keeps in-frame clones, though not all of them. The sample comprises tens of thousands of clones, around 97% of which are singletons, and approximately 0.21% rests with the top ten. Sequenced material: T cells isolated from PBMCs. The receptors shown here come from a human donor in good health.

The chain is built from TRBV2 and TRBJ2-1, with D tentatively TRBD1 (6 bases). CDR3 length: 15 residues. Trimming stripped 8 bases from V and 2 bases from J, with 16 bases between. Germline CDR1 is SNHLY and CDR2 is FYNNEI. Written as DNA, the CDR3 is TGTGCCAGCGTGGGCGAGACAGGTACCTACAATGAGCAGTTCTTC. Its protein is CASVGETGTYNEQFF.

The chain joins TRBV7-9 to TRBJ1-2; 8 bases fit TRBD1. CDR1 SEHNR and CDR2 FQNEAQ come from the germline V gene (reference sequence). The J segment lost 8 bases and the V segment lost 7 bases, leaving 6 bases of the junction unmatched. There are 12 residues in the CDR3. CDR3 protein: CASTLTGDGYTF. The CDR3 DNA reads TGTGCCAGCACCTTGACAGGGGACGGCTACACCTTC. Full variable domain (rest looked up from reference TRBV7-9 and TRBJ1-2): DTGVSQNPRHKITKRGQNVTFRCDPISEHNRLYWYRQTLGQGPEFLTYFQNEAQLEKSRLLSDRFSAERPKGSFSTLEIQRTEQGDSAMYLCASTLTGDGYTFGSGTRLTVV.

The CDR3 nucleotides read TGCGCCAGCAGCCTTGGACAGGGGGCTATCTCCTACAATGAGCAGTTCTTC. It translates to CASSLGQGAISYNEQFF. The chain couples TRBV5-1 to TRBJ2-1, with TRBD1 matching 11 bases. The CDR3 is 17 residues long. The germline CDR1 and CDR2 sequences are SGHRS and YFSETQ. The J segment lost 0 bases and the V segment lost 4 bases, leaving 6 bases of the junction unmatched.

The sample holds one count of this clone. This chain links TRBV7-9 with TRBJ2-7; the D gene is possibly TRBD1 (5 bases). Germline loops: CDR1 SEHNR, CDR2 FQNEAQ (reference sequence). The CDR3 totals 15 residues. Trimming took off 1 base at V and 4 bases at J, with 14 bases between the two ends. In DNA form, the CDR3 reads TGTGCCAGCAGCTTAGGGGCAGGGAAGACTTACGAGCAGTACTTC. Translated: CASSLGAGKTYEQYF.

The chain links TRBV5-4 to TRBJ2-7; D unresolved. There are 16 residues in the CDR3. Germline CDR1 reads SGHNT; CDR2 reads YYREEE (reference sequence). V was shortened by 5 bases and J by 2 bases, with 20 bases between the two germline ends. Written as DNA, the CDR3 is TGTGCCAGCAGTCGACACAATTCTCCGATACCCTACGAGCAGTACTTC. Amino acids: CASSRHNSPIPYEQYF.

The chain carries TRBV10-2 and TRBJ2-4; weak D call: TRBD2 (5 bases). Trimming shortened V by 6 bases and J by 3 bases, and 21 bases separated the two germline ends. The CDR3 totals 17 residues. CDR1 and CDR2 (germline): WSHSY, SAAADI. In DNA, the CDR3 is TGCGCCAGCAGAGAGAAGGGCCTACCGGGGTTCAAAAACATTCAGTACTTC. As protein: CASREKGLPGFKNIQYF.

V gene TRBV6-1 combines with J gene TRBJ2-5; possible D gene TRBD1, 7 bases. Between the trimmed V and J ends, which lost 3 bases and 4 bases, there was a span of 18 bases. CDR1 is MNHNS, CDR2 SASEGT, per germline. The CDR3 is 16 amino acids. CDR3 region: CASSDQTRQGGETQYF. CDR3 nucleotide sequence: TGTGCCAGCAGTGATCAGACCCGCCAGGGGGGAGAGACCCAGTACTTC.

This chain joins TRBV14 and TRBJ2-7, with a tentative D call TRBD2 (5 bases). CDR3 size: 14 residues. The V gene's germline CDR1 is SGHDN and CDR2 FVKESK. V was pared by 2 bases and J by 5 bases, with 13 bases between. CDR3 bases: TGTGCCAGCAGCCAAAACCTAGCAGTCAACGAGCAGTACTTC. This encodes CASSQNLAVNEQYF.

V and J are TRBV6-5 and TRBJ1-5; 7 positions agree with TRBD1. The germline V gene has CDR1 MNHEY and CDR2 SVGAGI. The CDR3 spans 13 residues. V lost 7 bases, J lost 6 bases, and 6 bases stayed unmatched. The CDR3 DNA is TGTGCCAGCAAGAACAGGGGAGCTCAGCCCCAGCATTTT. It specifies CASKNRGAQPQHF.

The chain carries TRBV28 and TRBJ1-2; perhaps TRBD1 as D (5 bases). This CDR3 has 12 amino acids. The V and J ends lost 7 bases and 7 bases respectively, with 13 bases between them. CDR1 and CDR2 (germline): MDHEN, SYDVKM. For the CDR3, the DNA is TGTGCCAGCACCTCCGGGGGAGCTGGCTACACCTTC. It codes for CASTSGGAGYTF.

J is TRBJ2-5 and V is TRBV9; D is possibly TRBD2 (5 bases). V gave up 0 bases and J gave up 5 bases, with 11 bases separating them. The CDR3 consists of 14 residues. Germline values: CDR1 SGDLS, CDR2 YYNGEE. CDR3: CASSVAFGDETQYF. The CDR3 DNA reads as TGTGCCAGCAGCGTAGCTTTCGGGGATGAGACCCAGTACTTC.

This clone appeared once. The chain links TRBV4-1 to TRBJ1-4, with 7 bases matching TRBD1. V shed 3 bases and J 6 bases; nucleotides not matched to a gene: 10. The CDR3 covers 16 residues. Germline values: CDR1 MGHRA, CDR2 YSYEKL. CDR3 nucleotides: TGCGCCAGCAGCCACCCGGCCCGGGACAGACATGAAAAACTGTTTTTT. It codes for CASSHPARDRHEKLFF.

V usage is TRBV11-3 and J usage is TRBJ1-5; a possible D gene is TRBD1 (6 bases). The CDR3 has 15 amino acids. CDR1 and CDR2 (germline): SGHNT, YENEEA. Trimming stripped 3 bases from V and 6 bases from J, with 15 bases between. CDR3 sequence reads: CASSFRGGYCQPQHF. In DNA, the CDR3 is TGTGCCAGCAGCTTCAGAGGGGGATATTGTCAGCCCCAGCATTTT.

This sequence joins TRBV7-2 and TRBJ2-3; 8 nucleotides match TRBD2. Germline V gene data show CDR1 as SGHTA and CDR2 as FQGNSA. The CDR3 is made up of 15 amino acids. Trimming took 9 bases from V and 2 from J; bases not matched to a gene: 10. The CDR3 region has the DNA TGTGCCAGGGGTGGCCCGGGAGGGACCACAGATACGCAGTATTTT. Its translation is CARGGPGGTTDTQYF.

The chain uses TRBV19 and TRBJ2-4, with D possibly matching TRBD2 (5 bases). The germline V gene encodes CDR1 LNHDA and CDR2 SQIVND (reference sequence). Trimming left V 5 bases short and J 10 bases short, with 15 bases between. The CDR3 is 13 amino acids. This CDR3 is CASSQMTNPIQYF. In DNA, the CDR3 is TGTGCCAGTAGTCAGATGACTAATCCTATTCAGTACTTC.

This chain joins TRBV19 and TRBJ1-5; D is uncertain. This CDR3 region has 16 residues. V lost 5 bases and J 0 bases, leaving 14 bases between the germline ends. Germline loops: CDR1 LNHDA, CDR2 SQIVND (reference sequence). The CDR3 DNA sequence: TGTGCCAGTAGTGCCCCCGGGTGGTATAGCAATCAGCCCCAGCATTTT. Its translation: CASSAPGWYSNQPQHF.

V is TRBV11-3 and J is TRBJ1-6; 10 nucleotides line up with TRBD1. The germline gives CDR1 SGHNT, CDR2 YENEEA. With V trimmed by 5 bases and J by 9 bases, 7 bases remained unmatched. This CDR3 has 15 amino acids. The CDR3 DNA reads TGTGCCAGCAGCCTAGGACAGGGGGGCAGTTCACCCCTCCACTTT. This codes for CASSLGQGGSSPLHF.

CDR3 amino acids: CASSDGKGPAYEQYF. CDR3 in DNA: TGTGCCAGCAGTGATGGAAAGGGGCCGGCCTACGAGCAGTACTTC. The chain is built from TRBV2 and TRBJ2-7; maybe TRBD1 (5 bases). There are 15 residues in the CDR3. Looked up from germline, CDR1 is SNHLY and CDR2 is FYNNEI. V was cut by 3 bases and J by 2 bases, with 14 bases left in between.

The chain uses TRBV29-1 and TRBJ1-2, with D possibly being TRBD1 (5 bases). This CDR3 has 11 residues. The germline V and J ends were trimmed by 7 bases and 5 bases, with 11 bases remaining between them. Germline CDR1 SQVTM, CDR2 ANQGSEA. The DNA of the CDR3 is TGCAGCGCTGAGGCAGGGTATGGCTACACCTTC. Amino acid sequence: CSAEAGYGYTF.

The chain uses TRBV5-3 and TRBJ1-2; 7 bases align to TRBD1. TRBV5-3 falls under the ORF class, with uncertain function. CDR3 length: 15 amino acids. The J segment lost 6 bases and the V segment lost 0 bases, leaving 8 bases of the junction unmatched. The CDR3 DNA reads TGTGCCAGAAGCTTGGCCACAGGGGTTTTGCATGGCTACACCTTC. Encoded protein: CARSLATGVLHGYTF.

This clone was detected only once. V and J are TRBV7-8 and TRBJ2-5, with 11 bases aligning to TRBD2. The V gene's germline CDR1 is SGHVS and CDR2 FQNEAQ. The trim removed 5 bases at V and 2 bases at J, leaving 7 bases unmatched. The CDR3 runs 16 residues. The CDR3 nucleotides are TGTGCCAGCAGCACCCGACTAGCGGGACTTCAAGAGACCCAGTACTTC. This gives the protein CASSTRLAGLQETQYF. The entire variable domain, with the rest obtained from reference TRBV7-8 and TRBJ2-5, is as follows: GAGVSQSPRYKVAKRGQDVALRCDPISGHVSLFWYQQALGQGPEFLTYFQNEAQLDKSGLPSDRFFAERPEGSVSTLKIQRTQQEDSAVYLCASSTRLAGLQETQYFGPGTRLLVL.

The DNA for the CDR3 is TGTGCCAGCAGTTTTCCGCGGGAGGGCGCCCTCTCCTACAATGAGCAGTTCTTC. It specifies CASSFPREGALSYNEQFF. V gene TRBV28 combines with J gene TRBJ2-1; 9 bases map to TRBD2. The ends lost 3 bases at V and 0 bases at J; junction bases unmatched: 9. The CDR3 is 18 amino acids. The germline V gene encodes CDR1 MDHEN and CDR2 SYDVKM.